The present T cell receptor (beta chain) was sequenced within a study of control samples from healthy donors and cancer patients. Germline V gene sequence: CDR1 SQVTM, CDR2 ANQGSEA. This CDR3 contains 14 residues. V lost 3 bases to trimming and J lost 4 bases; unmatched junction nucleotides: 5. Generated by immunoSEQ multiplex PCR, the TCRdb table keeps only in-frame clones and is missing some. This sample has fewer than 200,000 clones, with 96% found just once. The sample consisted of blood. The clonotype originates from a woman in her 30s in good health. V usage is TRBV29-1 and J usage is TRBJ2-5; TRBD2 aligns across 10 bases. CDR3 sequence: CSVDPSGRAETQYF. The CDR3 nucleotides read TGCAGCGTTGATCCTAGCGGGAGAGCAGAGACCCAGTACTTC.